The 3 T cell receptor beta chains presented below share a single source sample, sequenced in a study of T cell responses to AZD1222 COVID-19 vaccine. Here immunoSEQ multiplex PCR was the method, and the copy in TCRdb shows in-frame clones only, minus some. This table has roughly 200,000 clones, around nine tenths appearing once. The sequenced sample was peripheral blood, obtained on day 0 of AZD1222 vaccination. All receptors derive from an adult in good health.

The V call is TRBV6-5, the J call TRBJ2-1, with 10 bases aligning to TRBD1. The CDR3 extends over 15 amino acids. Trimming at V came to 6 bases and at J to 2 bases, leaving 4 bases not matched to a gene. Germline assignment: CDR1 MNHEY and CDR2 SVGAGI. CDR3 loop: CASSPGTGAYNEQFF. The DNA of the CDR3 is TGTGCCAGCAGCCCCGGGACAGGGGCCTACAATGAGCAGTTCTTC.

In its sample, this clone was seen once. CDR3 in DNA: TGTGCCAGCAGCCAAGATCTCCGGCAGGTGTTTAGGGGGGAGCTGTTTTTT. Translated, it gives CASSQDLRQVFRGELFF. V usage is TRBV3-1 (or the pseudogene TRBV3-2) and J usage is TRBJ2-2; D is unresolved. The V gene lost 0 bases and the J gene lost 8 bases, with 19 bases spanning the gap. CDR1 is LGHDT and CDR2 is YNNKEL in the germline V gene (reference sequence). This CDR3 comprises 17 residues.

CDR3 coding DNA: TGTGCCAGTAGGACGGACAGGAGCTCCTACAATGAGCAGTTCTTC. Protein sequence: CASRTDRSSYNEQFF. The chain carries TRBV19 and TRBJ2-1; 7 nucleotides match TRBD1. Trimming removed 6 bases from V and 0 bases from J; junction bases left unmatched: 5. The germline gives CDR1 LNHDA, CDR2 SQIVND (reference sequence). CDR3 length equals 15 residues.